What follows are 28 T cell receptor beta chains derived from one specimen sequenced in a study of blood T cell repertoires in COVID-19 (TCRdb year 2020). The library was obtained by the immunoSEQ multiplex PCR assay. What TCRdb holds here is the immuneACCESS table cut down to in-frame rearrangements. Part of the clones is not present; checked against another copy, under half of the missing clones reflect an unresolved V gene, and the others are unexplained. This sample gives a few hundred thousand clones in total; about 88% of them show up just once. About 0.93% of the sample is held by the ten biggest clonotypes. The sequencing input was PBMCs or T cells enriched from blood (not recorded which). These receptors came from a woman aged 25 to 39 who had recovered from COVID-19.

The chain recombines TRBV5-4 with TRBJ2-7; tentatively, D is TRBD1 (6 bases). Germline loops: CDR1 SGHNT, CDR2 YYREEE (reference sequence). The V and J ends lost 9 bases and 5 bases respectively, with 18 bases between them. CDR3 length equals 13 residues. CDR3 in amino acids: CATSWGRGDEQYF. The CDR3 coding sequence is TGTGCCACCTCCTGGGGCAGGGGCGACGAGCAGTACTTC. The whole variable domain, filled in from reference TRBV5-4 and TRBJ2-7, reads ETGVTQSPTHLIKTRGQQVTLRCSSQSGHNTVSWYQQALGQGPQFIFQYYREEENGRGNFPPRFSGLQFPNYSSELNVNALELDDSALYLCATSWGRGDEQYFGPGTRLTVT.

V gene TRBV5-5 combines with J gene TRBJ1-5; D call uncertain. V was pared by 4 bases and J by 0 bases, with 11 bases between. The V gene's germline CDR1 is SGHKS and CDR2 YYEKEE (reference sequence). This CDR3 has 15 amino acids. Here the CDR3 reads CASSTGLYSNQPQHF. The CDR3 DNA sequence: TGTGCCAGCAGCACCGGACTGTATAGCAATCAGCCCCAGCATTTT.

V usage is TRBV2 and J usage is TRBJ1-1; 8 bases map to TRBD1. The CDR3 covers 13 residues. The V gene end was trimmed by 6 bases and the J gene end by 5 bases; junction bases not matched to a gene: 5. Looked up from germline, CDR1 is SNHLY and CDR2 is FYNNEI. The CDR3 sequence is CASRQGGGTEAFF. CDR3 bases: TGTGCCAGCAGACAGGGGGGAGGGACTGAAGCTTTCTTT.

V and J are TRBV2 and TRBJ2-3; 10 bases fit TRBD1. CDR3 size: 14 residues. V trimming: 6 bases; J trimming: 6 bases; junction bases outside the gene matches: 6. Germline CDR1 and CDR2: SNHLY and FYNNEI. CDR3 nucleotides: TGTGCCAGCAGGGCCCGGACAGGGGGGGATACGCAGTATTTT. Its translation: CASRARTGGDTQYF.

In DNA form, the CDR3 reads TGCAGCGTTGAACCGGCAGACAGGGGCTATAACACCGGGGAGCTGTTTTTT. This sequence encodes CSVEPADRGYNTGELFF. The V gene is TRBV29-1, the J gene TRBJ2-2; 8 bases align to TRBD1. V trimming: 2 bases; J trimming: 2 bases; junction bases outside the gene matches: 10. CDR1 SQVTM and CDR2 ANQGSEA come from the germline V gene. The CDR3 has 17 residues.

The chain carries TRBV4-3 and TRBJ2-5; D gene uncertain. V gave up 4 bases and J gave up 3 bases, with 15 bases separating them. This CDR3 is 15 amino acids long. Looked up from germline, CDR1 is LGHNA and CDR2 is YSLEER. CDR3 sequence: CASSPIPGSKETQYF. CDR3 bases: TGCGCCAGCAGCCCAATCCCAGGCTCGAAAGAGACCCAGTACTTC.

This clone was seen just once. V gene TRBV6-5 combines with J gene TRBJ2-3, with no clear D. Germline V CDR1 and CDR2: MNHEY, SVGAGI. V lost 1 base to trimming and J lost 0 bases, with 8 bases between them. The CDR3 is made up of 15 amino acids. CDR3 loop: CASSYLSPSTDTQYF. Written as DNA, the CDR3 is TGTGCCAGCAGTTACTTGAGTCCTAGCACAGATACGCAGTATTTT.

The chain combines TRBV5-1 with TRBJ2-1, with 9 bases lining up with TRBD2. The CDR3 length is 15 residues. With 4 bases clipped from V and 2 bases from J, the junction kept 4 bases outside the gene matches. CDR1 and CDR2 (germline): SGHRS, YFSETQ. CDR3 coding DNA: TGCGCCAGCAGCCAGACTAGCGGCGCCTACAATGAGCAGTTCTTC. Translation: CASSQTSGAYNEQFF.

The chain carries TRBV7-6 and TRBJ2-5; 15 nucleotides match TRBD2. CDR1 SGHVS and CDR2 FNYEAQ come from the germline V gene. Losses at the gene ends were 5 bases for V and 4 bases for J; bases not matched to a gene: 2. The CDR3 loop spans 15 amino acids. CDR3 in DNA: TGTGCCAGCAGCATGGGACTAGCGGGGGGAGAGACCCAGTACTTC. It codes for CASSMGLAGGETQYF.

The rearrangement joins TRBV30 to TRBJ1-1; D is ambiguous. V was cut by 0 bases and J by 3 bases, with 11 bases left in between. Germline CDR1 is GTSNPN and CDR2 is SVGIG (reference sequence). The CDR3 is 14 amino acids. The CDR3 nucleotides are TGTGCCTGGAGTGTATCCGGAGGAGACACTGAAGCTTTCTTT. It yields the protein CAWSVSGGDTEAFF. The full variable domain, in which reference TRBV30 and TRBJ1-1 provide the parts outside the CDR3, is SQTIHQWPATLVQPVGSPLSLECTVEGTSNPNLYWYRQAAGRGLQLLFYSVGIGQISSEVPQNLSASRPQDRQFILSSKKLLLSDSGFYLCAWSVSGGDTEAFFGQGTRLTVV.

J is TRBJ1-5 and V is TRBV5-5; D remains ambiguous. Germline CDR1 and CDR2: SGHKS and YYEKEE (reference sequence). This CDR3 has 16 residues. Trimming took off 1 base at V and 3 bases at J, with 14 bases between the two ends. The CDR3 loop is CASSLSLRRDNQPQHF. CDR3 nucleotide sequence: TGTGCCAGCAGCTTGAGCCTACGGAGGGACAATCAGCCCCAGCATTTT.

This clone has a single count. CDR3 in DNA: TGTGCCAGCAGTGTCTGGGGGGTGCGCACCTTC. Residues: CASSVWGVRTF. The chain couples TRBV28 to TRBJ1-2, with D perhaps matching TRBD1 (5 bases). Trimming stripped 5 bases from V and 13 bases from J, with 14 bases between. The germline V gene has CDR1 MDHEN and CDR2 SYDVKM. This CDR3 comprises 11 residues.

This rearrangement joins TRBV19 to TRBJ1-3; 7 bases are a match to TRBD1. Germline V lookup: CDR1 LNHDA, CDR2 SQIVND (reference sequence). V lost 3 bases and J lost 2; bases outside the gene matches: 4. CDR3 length equals 15 residues. The CDR3 DNA is TGTGCCAGTAGTATGGCACAGGGGCCTGGAAACACCATATATTTT. It yields the protein CASSMAQGPGNTIYF.

This clone is a singleton in its sample. The chain has TRBV5-1 and TRBJ2-1; D is possibly TRBD1 (8 bases). Trimming pared 0 bases from V and 8 bases from J, leaving 15 bases between. Per germline, CDR1 SGHRS and CDR2 YFSETQ. CDR3 length: 15 residues. The CDR3 DNA reads as TGCGCCAGCAGCTTGGCCGGGGGGACAGGATATGAGCAGTTCTTC. It encodes CASSLAGGTGYEQFF.

J is TRBJ1-1 and V is TRBV28, with 8 bases aligning to TRBD1. Trimming removed 6 bases from V and 11 bases from J; junction bases left unmatched: 11. CDR1 and CDR2 from the germline V gene are MDHEN and SYDVKM. The CDR3 runs to 13 residues. CDR3 sequence: CASRASGQGIAFF. Here the CDR3 DNA reads TGTGCCAGCAGAGCTTCTGGACAGGGCATCGCTTTCTTT. The variable domain in full, completed from reference TRBV28 and TRBJ1-1, reads DVKVTQSSRYLVKRTGEKVFLECVQDMDHENMFWYRQDPGLGLRLIYFSYDVKMKEKGDIPEGYSVSREKKERFSLILESASTNQTSMYLCASRASGQGIAFFGQGTRLTVV.

CDR3 in amino acids: CASSAGSGVEGYGYTF. DNA of the CDR3: TGTGCCAGCAGCGCAGGATCAGGGGTTGAGGGCTATGGCTACACCTTC. The J gene is TRBJ1-2, the V gene TRBV9, with D perhaps matching TRBD1 (6 bases). The V and J ends lost 3 bases and 4 bases respectively, with 19 bases between them. CDR3 length: 16 amino acids. Germline CDR1 reads SGDLS; CDR2 reads YYNGEE.

As DNA, the CDR3 is TGTGCCAGCAGCCCCGGGACTACAGCAGATACGCAGTATTTT. As protein: CASSPGTTADTQYF. This chain links TRBV6-6 with TRBJ2-3; 7 bases fit TRBD2. The trim removed 6 bases at V and 4 bases at J, leaving 7 bases unmatched. This CDR3 comprises 14 residues. CDR1 is MNHNY, CDR2 SVGAGI, per germline (reference sequence).

The chain joins TRBV6-6 to TRBJ1-2, with 9 bases matching TRBD1. CDR3 length: 13 amino acids. V lost 6 bases, J lost 6 bases, and 5 bases stayed unmatched. Germline CDR1 MNHNY, CDR2 SVGAGI (reference sequence). The CDR3 DNA reads TGTGCCAGCAGGGGACAGGGAAACGATGGCTACACCTTC. Amino acid sequence: CASRGQGNDGYTF.

The rearrangement links TRBV7-8 to TRBJ1-4; a weak D match, TRBD1 (5 bases). This CDR3 is built from 16 residues. Germline CDR1 and CDR2: SGHVS and FQNEAQ. Trimming pared 2 bases from V and 5 bases from J, leaving 15 bases between. The CDR3 spells CASSLSPSGWNEKLFF. In DNA, the CDR3 is TGTGCCAGCAGCTTAAGTCCCTCAGGGTGGAATGAAAAACTGTTTTTT.

This sequence joins TRBV7-8 and TRBJ2-1, with 9 bases that match TRBD1. V shed 5 bases, J shed 5 bases, and the junction held 7 bases outside the gene matches. The CDR3 has 15 residues. In germline, CDR1 is SGHVS, CDR2 FQNEAQ. The CDR3 DNA reads as TGTGCCAGCAGCCCGGGACAGGGACCTGACAATGAGCAGTTCTTC. It is translated as CASSPGQGPDNEQFF.

This clone has just a few counts. The chain couples TRBV6-6 to TRBJ1-5; 7 bases fit TRBD1. The CDR3 contains 14 residues. Germline values: CDR1 MNHNY, CDR2 SVGAGI (reference sequence). V lost 5 bases to trimming and J lost 0 bases; unmatched junction nucleotides: 1. In DNA form, the CDR3 reads TGTGCCAGCAGTAACAGGGGTAGCAATCAGCCCCAGCATTTT. Translated: CASSNRGSNQPQHF.

The rearrangement joins TRBV4-3 to TRBJ1-2; 7 nucleotides align to TRBD1. Trimming removed 0 bases from V and 6 bases from J; junction bases left unmatched: 13. CDR1 and CDR2 (germline): LGHNA, YSLEER. The CDR3 runs to 17 residues. The CDR3 is CASSQEGLGGRTDGYTF. CDR3 nucleotide sequence: TGCGCCAGCAGCCAAGAAGGTTTAGGGGGCAGGACCGATGGCTACACCTTC.

The rearrangement uses TRBV7-8 and TRBJ1-4; D uncertain. Germline loops: CDR1 SGHVS, CDR2 FQNEAQ. The CDR3 runs 15 residues. The germline V and J ends were trimmed by 2 bases and 5 bases, with 12 bases remaining between them. This CDR3 is CASSLRADFNEKLFF. Here the CDR3 DNA reads TGTGCCAGCAGCTTACGTGCAGATTTCAATGAAAAACTGTTTTTT.

V gene TRBV2 combines with J gene TRBJ1-4; D not certain. Trimming pared 4 bases from V and 0 bases from J, leaving 12 bases between. This CDR3 has 16 residues. Germline-derived CDR1 and CDR2 are SNHLY and FYNNEI. For the CDR3, the DNA is TGTGCCAGCAGTGGAATAAACGGGGCAACTAATGAAAAACTGTTTTTT. Its translation: CASSGINGATNEKLFF. The full variable domain, rest sourced from reference TRBV2 and TRBJ1-4, is EPEVTQTPSHQVTQMGQEVILRCVPISNHLYFYWYRQILGQKVEFLVSFYNNEISEKSEIFDDQFSVERPDGSNFTLKIRSTKLEDSAMYFCASSGINGATNEKLFFGSGTQLSVL.

The V call is TRBV28, the J call TRBJ2-1; TRBD1 agrees at 7 bases. Losses at the gene ends were 5 bases for V and 0 bases for J; bases not matched to a gene: 7. The CDR3 length is 16 residues. From germline, CDR1 is MDHEN and CDR2 SYDVKM. The CDR3 here is CASSPATGSSYNEQFF. In nucleotides, the CDR3 is TGTGCCAGCAGTCCGGCGACAGGGAGCTCCTACAATGAGCAGTTCTTC.

V and J are TRBV4-1 and TRBJ2-7, with 7 bases lining up with TRBD1. This CDR3 has 14 residues. J lost 3 bases, V lost 3 bases, and 5 bases had no gene match. Germline V CDR1 and CDR2: MGHRA, YSYEKL. The DNA of the CDR3 is TGCGCCAGCAGCCAGGCTAGACAGGGCTACGAGCAGTACTTC. As protein: CASSQARQGYEQYF.

The V call is TRBV5-4, the J call TRBJ1-3; D not certain. The CDR3 is 19 amino acids. Trimming left V 5 bases short and J 0 bases short, with 24 bases between. CDR1 is SGHNT, CDR2 YYREEE, per germline (reference sequence). CDR3 coding DNA: TGTGCCAGCAGTTTTACGCTACTCTCACAGACAAGCTCTGGAAACACCATATATTTT. As protein: CASSFTLLSQTSSGNTIYF.

The chain is built from TRBV28 and TRBJ1-2, with TRBD1 matching over 9 bases. Looked up from germline, CDR1 is MDHEN and CDR2 is SYDVKM. Trimming cost V 3 bases and J 2 bases; bases outside gene matches: 7. The CDR3 covers 16 residues. CDR3 loop: CASSFPGTGSNYGYTF. CDR3 coding DNA: TGTGCCAGCAGTTTCCCGGGGACAGGGAGCAACTATGGCTACACCTTC.